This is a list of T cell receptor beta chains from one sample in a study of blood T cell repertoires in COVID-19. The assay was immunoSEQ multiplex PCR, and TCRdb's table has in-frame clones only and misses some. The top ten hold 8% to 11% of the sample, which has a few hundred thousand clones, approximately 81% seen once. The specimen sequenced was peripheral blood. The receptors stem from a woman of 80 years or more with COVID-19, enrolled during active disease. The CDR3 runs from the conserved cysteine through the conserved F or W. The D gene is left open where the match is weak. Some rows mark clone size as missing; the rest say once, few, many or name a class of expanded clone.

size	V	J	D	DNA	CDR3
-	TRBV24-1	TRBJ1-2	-	TGTGCCACCAGTGATCCCAGACAGGCTAACTATGGCTACACCTTC	CATSDPRQANYGYTF
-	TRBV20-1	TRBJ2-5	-	TGCAGTGCTAGTCTGACAGTGCAAGAGACCCAGTACTTC	CSASLTVQETQYF
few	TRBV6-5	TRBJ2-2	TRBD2	TGTGCCAGCAGTCCTGGACTAGCGAGGGTCAGGGAGCTGTTTTTT	CASSPGLARVRELFF
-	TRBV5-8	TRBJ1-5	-	TGTGCCAGCAGCTTGGGCGGGGGCGGTCAGCCCCAGCATTTT	CASSLGGGGQPQHF
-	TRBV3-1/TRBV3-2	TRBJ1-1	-	TGTGCCAGCAGACGAAGTGGACAAAACACTGAAGCTTTCTTT	CASRRSGQNTEAFF
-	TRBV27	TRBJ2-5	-	TGTGCCAGCAGTTTGTGGGGGACTCAAGAGACCCAGTACTTC	CASSLWGTQETQYF
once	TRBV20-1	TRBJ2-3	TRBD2	TGCAGTGCTAGTCTTTTGGGGGGGTCTAGCCCGAGCACAGATACGCAGTATTTT	CSASLLGGSSPSTDTQYF
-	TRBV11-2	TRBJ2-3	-	TGTGCCAGCAGGGGCAGGGAACTTAGCACAGATACGCAGTATTTT	CASRGRELSTDTQYF
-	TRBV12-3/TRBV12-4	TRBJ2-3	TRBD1	TGTGCCAGCAGTTGGACAGGCGGCACGCAGTATTTT	CASSWTGGTQYF
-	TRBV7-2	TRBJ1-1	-	TGTGCCAGCAGCTTTCCCGGCAGGCTTGAAGCTTTCTTT	CASSFPGRLEAFF
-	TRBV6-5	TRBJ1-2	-	TGTGCCAGCAGTCCGACAGAGGATGGCTACACCTTC	CASSPTEDGYTF
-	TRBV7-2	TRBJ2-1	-	TGTGCCAGCAGCCCCCGCGAGGGCTTCGGCGAGCAGTTCTTC	CASSPREGFGEQFF
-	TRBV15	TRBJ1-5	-	TGTGCCACCAGCAGAGATAAATCACAGCCCAATCAGCCCCAGCATTTT	CATSRDKSQPNQPQHF
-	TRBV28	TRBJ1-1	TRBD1	TGTGCCAGCAGTGCCCACGGGACAGGGAACACTGAAGCTTTCTTT	CASSAHGTGNTEAFF
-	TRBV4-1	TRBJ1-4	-	TGCGCCAGCAGCCCTAGTCAGGGGTTAGGTGAAAAACTGTTTTTT	CASSPSQGLGEKLFF